The 32 T cell receptor beta chains below all came from one sample that was sequenced in a study of cytomegalovirus exposure and HLA in healthy donors. The PCR contained 60 Vbeta and 13 Jbeta primers. TCRdb's table, derived via immunoSEQ multiplex PCR, lists solely in-frame clones and lacks some. Of 140,000 or so clones in the sample, over 75% were seen once. What was sequenced was PBMCs. The receptor source for this set is a middle-aged woman in good health and CMV-seronegative.

This sequence joins TRBV28 and TRBJ2-2; 11 bases are a match to TRBD2. V dropped 8 bases and J dropped 2; count of bases not matched to a gene: 1. This CDR3 is built from 14 residues. Germline V gene sequence: CDR1 MDHEN, CDR2 SYDVKM. The CDR3, as DNA: TGTGCCAGCCGACTAGCGGGAAACACCGGGGAGCTGTTTTTT. Protein sequence: CASRLAGNTGELFF. Full variable domain (rest looked up from reference TRBV28 and TRBJ2-2): DVKVTQSSRYLVKRTGEKVFLECVQDMDHENMFWYRQDPGLGLRLIYFSYDVKMKEKGDIPEGYSVSREKKERFSLILESASTNQTSMYLCASRLAGNTGELFFGEGSRLTVL.

The chain carries TRBV6-6 and TRBJ1-5; 9 bases align to TRBD1. The CDR3 sequence is 15 residues long. Trimming took 6 bases from V and 7 from J; bases not matched to a gene: 10. Germline loops: CDR1 MNHNY, CDR2 SVGAGI (reference sequence). DNA of the CDR3: TGTGCCAGCAGCAACGAACAGGGGGCCGGGCAGCCCCAGCATTTT. It codes for CASSNEQGAGQPQHF.

The V gene is TRBV6-6, the J gene TRBJ1-2, with 7 bases aligning to TRBD1. The germline gives CDR1 MNHNY, CDR2 SVGAGI (reference sequence). The CDR3 is 16 residues long. V shed 2 bases and J 4 bases; nucleotides not matched to a gene: 10. The DNA of the CDR3 is TGTGCCAGCAGTTACCCCACTAGGGGGCTCGGCTATGGCTACACCTTC. Translated: CASSYPTRGLGYGYTF.

The gene calls are TRBV7-9 and TRBJ2-1, with 13 bases matching TRBD2. Looked up from germline, CDR1 is SEHNR and CDR2 is FQNEAQ (reference sequence). The ends lost 4 bases at V and 9 bases at J; junction bases unmatched: 9. The CDR3 is 16 residues long. The CDR3 reads CASSSRGLAGKGEQFF. In DNA, the CDR3 is TGTGCCAGCAGCTCCCGGGGACTAGCGGGAAAAGGTGAGCAGTTCTTC.

The chain has TRBV10-3 and TRBJ1-2, with 8 nucleotides matching TRBD1. Germline V CDR1 and CDR2: ENHRY, SYGVKD. V shed 2 bases, J shed 0 bases, and the junction held 5 bases outside the gene matches. CDR3 size: 16 residues. The CDR3 coding sequence is TGTGCCATCAGTGAGGGGGGACAGGCTTCTAACTATGGCTACACCTTC. Translating it yields CAISEGGQASNYGYTF.

CDR3 region: CAISPGQGDYGYTF. CDR3 sequence (DNA): TGTGCCATCAGCCCAGGACAGGGGGACTATGGCTACACCTTC. This chain joins TRBV10-3 and TRBJ1-2, with 10 bases identical to TRBD1. The CDR3 consists of 14 residues. The ends lost 6 bases at V and 3 bases at J; junction bases unmatched: 4. Germline V gene sequence: CDR1 ENHRY, CDR2 SYGVKD.

The chain recombines TRBV7-9 with TRBJ2-3; TRBD2 agrees at 7 bases. V lost 7 bases and J lost 2; bases outside the gene matches: 12. The germline V gene encodes CDR1 SEHNR and CDR2 FQNEAQ (reference sequence). The length of the CDR3 is 16 residues. In DNA form, the CDR3 reads TGTGCCAGCAACCCAGGGCCTAGCGGCCTCACAGATACGCAGTATTTT. Its protein is CASNPGPSGLTDTQYF.

V is TRBV5-1 and J is TRBJ2-7; 10 bases are shared with TRBD1. Germline CDR1 reads SGHRS; CDR2 reads YFSETQ. V was pared by 3 bases and J by 6 bases, with 15 bases of the junction left unmatched. The CDR3 totals 17 residues. The CDR3 bases are TGCGCCAGCAGCTGGACAGCGACAGGACAGGGGGTGGGCGAGCAGTACTTC. It is translated as CASSWTATGQGVGEQYF. The full variable domain, with the rest looked up from reference TRBV5-1 and TRBJ2-7, is KAGVTQTPRYLIKTRGQQVTLSCSPISGHRSVSWYQQTPGQGLQFLFEYFSETQRNKGNFPGRFSGRQFSNSRSEMNVSTLELGDSALYLCASSWTATGQGVGEQYFGPGTRLTVT.

The chain employs TRBV18 and TRBJ2-5; D not resolved. Germline loops: CDR1 KGHSH, CDR2 LQKENI. The V and J ends lost 3 bases and 2 bases respectively, with 10 bases between them. This CDR3 contains 14 residues. In DNA form, the CDR3 reads TGTGCCAGCTCACCCCCGAGTAATCAAGAGACCCAGTACTTC. Residues: CASSPPSNQETQYF.

The chain uses TRBV6-1 and TRBJ2-5, with a possible D match to TRBD2 (6 bases). The germline V and J ends were trimmed by 5 bases and 0 bases, with 7 bases remaining between them. The germline V gene has CDR1 MNHNS and CDR2 SASEGT. This CDR3 spans 13 amino acids. CDR3 nucleotide sequence: TGTGCCAGCAGTCGGGACTACCAAGAGACCCAGTACTTC. It codes for CASSRDYQETQYF.

This clone was found a few times. The chain couples TRBV28 to TRBJ1-4; the D gene is possibly TRBD1 (5 bases). Per germline, CDR1 MDHEN and CDR2 SYDVKM. The CDR3 runs 16 residues. Trimming pared 3 bases from V and 4 bases from J, leaving 15 bases between. For the CDR3, the DNA is TGTGCCAGCAGTTTTAGTCAGGGAGGAAGTAATGAAAAACTGTTTTTT. Translating it yields CASSFSQGGSNEKLFF.

Only one count was recorded for this clone. The chain carries TRBV5-1 and TRBJ2-1; D might be TRBD1 (6 bases). The CDR3 runs to 14 residues. The germline CDR1 and CDR2 sequences are SGHRS and YFSETQ. The germline V and J ends were trimmed by 4 bases and 1 base, with 9 bases remaining between them. DNA of the CDR3: TGCGCCAGCAGCCCCCAGGGGTCCTACAATGAGCAGTTCTTC. It is translated as CASSPQGSYNEQFF.

J is TRBJ2-2 and V is TRBV27, with TRBD2 matching over 9 bases. Germline V CDR1 and CDR2: MNHEY, SMNVEV (reference sequence). The J segment lost 1 base and the V segment lost 6 bases, leaving 3 bases of the junction unmatched. The CDR3 is 15 residues long. CDR3 bases: TGTGCCAGCAGGTCACTAGCGGGGAACACCGGGGAGCTGTTTTTT. This gives the protein CASRSLAGNTGELFF.

This chain joins TRBV7-6 and TRBJ2-5; the D is unclear. The CDR3 extends over 12 amino acids. V gave up 1 base and J gave up 4 bases, with 4 bases separating them. Germline V gene sequence: CDR1 SGHVS, CDR2 FNYEAQ. The DNA for the CDR3 is TGTGCCAGCAGCTTAGGCGTAGAGACCCAGTACTTC. Amino acid sequence: CASSLGVETQYF. The full variable domain, in which reference TRBV7-6 and TRBJ2-5 provide the parts outside the CDR3, is GAGVSQSPRYKVTKRGQDVALRCDPISGHVSLYWYRQALGQGPEFLTYFNYEAQQDKSGLPNDRFSAERPEGSISTLTIQRTEQRDSAMYRCASSLGVETQYFGPGTRLLVL.

This clone was observed a handful of times. This chain connects TRBV18 to TRBJ1-5; no reliable D call. V lost 0 bases to trimming and J lost 7 bases, with 13 bases between them. Germline V gene data show CDR1 as KGHSH and CDR2 as LQKENI. The CDR3 consists of 15 residues. CDR3 in amino acids: CASSPPGSGGQPQHF. CDR3 nucleotide sequence: TGTGCCAGCTCACCACCGGGATCAGGAGGACAGCCCCAGCATTTT.

V is TRBV7-2 and J is TRBJ2-3; the match to TRBD2 covers 8 bases. V trimming: 6 bases; J trimming: 4 bases; junction bases outside the gene matches: 3. CDR3 length: 13 residues. Looked up from germline, CDR1 is SGHTA and CDR2 is FQGNSA. The DNA of the CDR3 is TGTGCCAGCAGTAGCGGGATGTCAGATACGCAGTATTTT. It codes for CASSSGMSDTQYF.

The chain carries TRBV19 and TRBJ1-5, with 7 nucleotides matching TRBD1. The germline gives CDR1 LNHDA, CDR2 SQIVND (reference sequence). The J segment lost 5 bases and the V segment lost 6 bases, leaving 10 bases of the junction unmatched. The CDR3 extends over 15 amino acids. The CDR3 region is CASSRGGAGYQPQHF. Written as DNA, the CDR3 is TGTGCCAGTAGCCGAGGGGGCGCCGGCTATCAGCCCCAGCATTTT.

The chain links TRBV7-2 to TRBJ2-1, with 10 bases fitting TRBD2. CDR1 and CDR2 from the germline V gene are SGHTA and FQGNSA. The CDR3 runs to 13 residues. J gave up 8 bases and V 4 bases, and 2 bases lay outside the gene matches. CDR3 sequence: CASSSGLAHEQFF. As DNA, the CDR3 is TGTGCCAGCAGCTCGGGACTAGCGCATGAGCAGTTCTTC.

This sequence joins TRBV9 and TRBJ1-4; 7 bases agree with TRBD1. V shed 3 bases, J shed 4 bases, and the junction held 18 bases outside the gene matches. Germline assignment: CDR1 SGDLS and CDR2 YYNGEE. The CDR3 runs to 19 residues. This chain's CDR3 is CASSEGGDRDRIYNEKLFF. The CDR3, as DNA: TGTGCCAGCAGCGAAGGGGGAGATCGGGACAGAATTTATAATGAAAAACTGTTTTTT.

The chain uses TRBV7-9 and TRBJ2-1; D not resolved. Germline V CDR1 and CDR2: SEHNR, FQNEAQ (reference sequence). This CDR3 has 12 residues. Trimming pared 5 bases from V and 7 bases from J, leaving 9 bases between. DNA of the CDR3: TGTGCCAGCAGCACGCACAGTAATGAGCAGTTCTTC. It translates to CASSTHSNEQFF.

This rearrangement joins TRBV5-6 to TRBJ2-3; 11 nucleotides match TRBD2. Germline V gene data show CDR1 as SGHDT and CDR2 as YYEEEE. The V gene end was trimmed by 0 bases and the J gene end by 3 bases; junction bases not matched to a gene: 9. The CDR3 runs to 18 residues. CDR3 sequence reads: CASSLVGQLAGATDTQYF. The CDR3 nucleotides are TGTGCCAGCAGCTTGGTGGGGCAACTAGCGGGAGCAACAGATACGCAGTATTTT. The entire variable domain, with the rest obtained from reference TRBV5-6 and TRBJ2-3, is as follows: DAGVTQSPTHLIKTRGQQVTLRCSPKSGHDTVSWYQQALGQGPQFIFQYYEEEERQRGNFPDRFSGHQFPNYSSELNVNALLLGDSALYLCASSLVGQLAGATDTQYFGPGTRLTVL.

V gene TRBV4-2 combines with J gene TRBJ2-1, with 10 bases fitting TRBD2. V was pared by 1 base and J by 4 bases, with 4 bases of the junction left unmatched. The length of the CDR3 is 16 residues. CDR1 is LGHNA and CDR2 is YNFKEQ in the germline V gene. In nucleotides, the CDR3 is TGTGCCAGCAGCCAAGGGGGACTAGCGATATACAATGAGCAGTTCTTC. Its translation is CASSQGGLAIYNEQFF.

This chain links TRBV4-1 with TRBJ2-3, with 7 bases aligning to TRBD2. This CDR3 has 17 residues. J gave up 4 bases and V 4 bases, and 14 bases lay outside the gene matches. Germline V gene lookup returns CDR1 MGHRA and CDR2 YSYEKL. CDR3 sequence (DNA): TGCGCCAGCAGCCCCCGCGGTCTCGGGAGGATTGCAGATACGCAGTATTTT. Encoded protein: CASSPRGLGRIADTQYF.

The V gene is TRBV19, the J gene TRBJ2-1, with 13 bases matching TRBD2. Trimming cost V 7 bases and J 8 bases; bases outside gene matches: 8. This CDR3 spans 15 amino acids. The V gene's germline CDR1 is LNHDA and CDR2 SQIVND (reference sequence). The CDR3 loop is CASMGRTSGSHEQFF. The CDR3 DNA reads as TGTGCCAGTATGGGACGGACTAGCGGGAGCCATGAGCAGTTCTTC.

The chain links TRBV2 to TRBJ2-5; the D gene is possibly TRBD1 (6 bases). In germline, CDR1 is SNHLY, CDR2 FYNNEI. This CDR3 region has 16 residues. V was cut by 5 bases and J by 4 bases, with 20 bases left in between. This chain's CDR3 is CASSPSRSGVRETQYF. In nucleotides, the CDR3 is TGTGCCAGCAGTCCTAGTAGGTCAGGGGTCCGAGAGACCCAGTACTTC.

V gene TRBV6-6 combines with J gene TRBJ2-3, with TRBD2 matching over 7 bases. J gave up 6 bases and V 2 bases, and 5 bases lay outside the gene matches. The germline CDR1 and CDR2 sequences are MNHNY and SVGAGI (reference sequence). The CDR3 runs 14 residues. CDR3 residues: CASSYAGRGDTQYF. The CDR3 DNA follows: TGTGCCAGCAGTTACGCAGGGAGGGGCGATACGCAGTATTTT.

This clone was seen just once. The chain combines TRBV7-9 with TRBJ2-2, with D uncertain. The CDR3 is 14 amino acids. Germline-derived CDR1 and CDR2 are SEHNR and FQNEAQ (reference sequence). The germline V and J ends were trimmed by 2 bases and 5 bases, with 9 bases remaining between them. This chain's CDR3 is CASSLYSVTGELFF. The CDR3 nucleotides are TGTGCCAGCAGCTTATATTCAGTTACCGGGGAGCTGTTTTTT.

For the CDR3, the DNA is TGCGCCAGCAGCGACCCCGAGGGCTCTAATGAAAAACTGTTTTTT. Protein product: CASSDPEGSNEKLFF. The chain joins TRBV5-1 to TRBJ1-4; the D is unclear. The CDR3 totals 15 residues. The V gene's germline CDR1 is SGHRS and CDR2 YFSETQ. V lost 4 bases, J lost 3 bases, and 13 bases lay in between.

This rearrangement joins TRBV18 to TRBJ2-7; 9 positions match TRBD2. V shed 6 bases, J shed 5 bases, and the junction held 8 bases outside the gene matches. Germline V gives CDR1 KGHSH, CDR2 LQKENI. This CDR3 spans 14 amino acids. The CDR3 DNA follows: TGTGCCAGCTCCCTTGATAGCGGGAGTCACGAGCAGTACTTC. Translation: CASSLDSGSHEQYF. The full variable domain, in which reference TRBV18 and TRBJ2-7 provide the parts outside the CDR3, is NAGVMQNPRHLVRRRGQEARLRCSPMKGHSHVYWYRQLPEEGLKFMVYLQKENIIDESGMPKERFSAEFPKEGPSILRIQQVVRGDSAAYFCASSLDSGSHEQYFGPGTRLTVT.

This clone was picked up one time. CDR3 sequence (DNA): TGTGCCAGCAGATTGGACAGGCCTGTCAATGAGCAGTTCTTC. As protein: CASRLDRPVNEQFF. This chain joins TRBV9 and TRBJ2-1; 7 bases fit TRBD1. The V segment lost 5 bases and the J segment 6 bases; nucleotides outside the gene matches: 8. This CDR3 contains 14 residues. Germline V gene sequence: CDR1 SGDLS, CDR2 YYNGEE.

As to this clone: At the DNA level, this CDR3 is encoded by other sequences in the same sample as well. The chain joins TRBV2 to TRBJ2-1; 9 bases line up with TRBD2. V shed 8 bases, J shed 9 bases, and the junction held 5 bases outside the gene matches. Germline CDR1 SNHLY, CDR2 FYNNEI. The CDR3 is 12 amino acids. The CDR3 is CASLSGRPEQFF. CDR3 in DNA: TGTGCCAGCCTGAGCGGGAGGCCTGAGCAGTTCTTC.

The CDR3 DNA follows: TGTGCCAGCAGCTTAGGGGAAGGGGCCGGGGAGCTGTTTTTT. It specifies CASSLGEGAGELFF. The chain links TRBV7-3 to TRBJ2-2; D might be TRBD1 (5 bases). The CDR3 has 14 amino acids. Germline V lookup: CDR1 SGHTA, CDR2 FQGTGA. Between the trimmed V and J ends, which lost 2 bases and 6 bases, there was a span of 10 bases.